The source of this T cell receptor (beta chain) is a study of blood T cell repertoires in COVID-19. The CDR3 is 19 residues long. CDR1 SSHAT and CDR2 FNYEAQ come from the germline V gene (reference sequence). Methods used by the authors: Reference gene primer amplification gave estimated nucleated cell counts. Assay: immunoSEQ multiplex PCR; the TCRdb copy retains only in-frame clones and omits some. The V and J calls and clone size were taken over from that table, and D and trimming were inferred from the DNA. This sample carries some 200,000 clones, 85% to 90% of them seen once, and the ten largest clones take more than 5.5%. As regards this clone: A read error may account for a junction end that differs from germline.

This chain connects TRBV7-7 to TRBJ1-2, with 7 nucleotides matching TRBD1. The sample comprised peripheral blood. This TCR was sampled from a man at least 80 years old with acute or convalescent COVID-19. The CDR3 sequence is CASSLDRQGRQSSSYGYTF. In DNA, the CDR3 is TGTGCTAGCAGCTTAGACAGACAGGGACGGCAGTCGTCAAGCTATGGCTACACCTTC.